These 21 T cell receptor beta chains share one sample of origin, sequenced in a study of blood T cell repertoires in COVID-19 (dated by TCRdb to about 2020). Library preparation used the immunoSEQ multiplex PCR assay. As stored in TCRdb, this immuneACCESS dataset retains in-frame rearrangements with V and J assigned. A fraction of the clones does not appear; measured against another copy, unresolved V genes explain less than half of the discrepancy, and the remainder lacks a known reason. This sample has about 200,000 clones in its table, and about 86% of those were observed once. The ten largest clones capture about 4.7% of the sample. The sequenced sample was PBMCs or T cells enriched from blood (not recorded which). The receptor set was obtained from a woman under 40 who had been exposed to COVID-19.

The gene calls are TRBV24-1 and TRBJ2-5, with D unclear. Trimming left V 4 bases short and J 6 bases short, with 14 bases between. Germline lookup yields CDR1 KGHDR and CDR2 SFDVKD. The CDR3 is made up of 14 amino acids. The CDR3 DNA reads as TGTGCCACCAGTGACAGGAACCGAAGGCAGACCCAGTACTTC. Translated: CATSDRNRRQTQYF.

V usage is TRBV30 and J usage is TRBJ1-4; TRBD1 matches 7 bases. From germline, CDR1 is GTSNPN and CDR2 SVGIG (reference sequence). CDR3 length: 14 residues. Unmatched junction bases numbered 5, after V lost 2 bases and J lost 5 bases. CDR3 residues: CAWSLQGRNEKLFF. For the CDR3, the DNA is TGTGCCTGGAGTTTACAGGGGAGAAATGAAAAACTGTTTTTT.

V usage is TRBV3-1 (or the pseudogene TRBV3-2) and J usage is TRBJ1-4; 8 nucleotides match TRBD1. Trimming at V came to 4 bases and at J to 7 bases, leaving 8 bases not matched to a gene. Germline assignment: CDR1 LGHDT and CDR2 YNNKEL (reference sequence). The CDR3 contains 15 residues. CDR3 in amino acids: CASSPTGTGTEKLFF. The CDR3, as DNA: TGTGCCAGCAGCCCAACCGGGACAGGAACTGAAAAACTGTTTTTT.

V usage is TRBV11-2 and J usage is TRBJ2-7, with D possibly being TRBD2 (7 bases). Germline CDR1 is SGHAT and CDR2 is FQNNGV. The germline V and J ends were trimmed by 1 base and 5 bases, with 15 bases remaining between them. The CDR3 length is 15 residues. CDR3 coding DNA: TGTGCCAGCAGCTTAGGGGCGGGGGCGATGAACGAGCAGTACTTC. Translated, it gives CASSLGAGAMNEQYF.

This sequence joins TRBV2 and TRBJ2-7; no firm D call. V was pared by 4 bases and J by 7 bases, with 11 bases between. Germline V gives CDR1 SNHLY, CDR2 FYNNEI. This CDR3 spans 12 amino acids. CDR3 region: CASSVGLREQYF. The CDR3 DNA sequence: TGTGCCAGCAGTGTCGGCCTGAGGGAGCAGTACTTC.

This clone was detected only a few times. The chain employs TRBV5-1 and TRBJ1-2; D is uncertain. This CDR3 contains 14 residues. The ends were cut back, 4 bases at V and 4 bases at J, with 14 bases in the middle. Germline V gene data show CDR1 as SGHRS and CDR2 as YFSETQ. CDR3 in amino acids: CASSPPQKIYGYTF. The CDR3 bases are TGCGCCAGCAGCCCCCCACAGAAGATCTATGGCTACACCTTC.

V gene TRBV29-1 combines with J gene TRBJ1-2; 10 bases agree with TRBD1. The CDR3 spans 14 residues. V was clipped by 4 bases and J by 8 bases; unmatched bases: 10. Per the germline V gene, CDR1 is SQVTM and CDR2 is ANQGSEA. Here the CDR3 reads CSVVSSGDRGGYTF. CDR3 DNA: TGCAGCGTTGTCTCCTCGGGGGACAGGGGCGGCTACACCTTC.

This chain uses TRBV11-2 with TRBJ2-1, with 13 bases identical to TRBD2. The CDR3 is 17 residues long. The ends lost 1 base at V and 7 bases at J; junction bases unmatched: 7. Germline CDR1 is SGHAT and CDR2 is FQNNGV. The CDR3 here is CASSLGGLAGAYNEQFF. The CDR3 bases are TGTGCCAGCAGCTTAGGCGGACTAGCGGGGGCGTATAATGAGCAGTTCTTC.

The chain couples TRBV9 to TRBJ1-2; D perhaps matches TRBD1 (6 bases). This CDR3 region has 17 residues. The V end lost 3 bases, the J end lost 0 bases, and 18 bases lay between the germline ends. Germline-derived CDR1 and CDR2 are SGDLS and YYNGEE. The CDR3 coding sequence is TGTGCCAGCAGCGAACGCAGGGACATGACGGCTAACTATGGCTACACCTTC. Translation: CASSERRDMTANYGYTF.

The J gene is TRBJ2-1, the V gene TRBV12-3 or TRBV12-4, with D possibly being TRBD1 (6 bases). The V and J ends lost 7 bases and 6 bases respectively, with 13 bases between them. This CDR3 has 13 amino acids. Here the CDR3 reads CASTSDSGNEQFF. DNA of the CDR3: TGTGCCAGCACCTCGGACAGTGGCAATGAGCAGTTCTTC.

The V and J genes are TRBV9 and TRBJ2-5; 9 bases are shared with TRBD1. The V gene's germline CDR1 is SGDLS and CDR2 YYNGEE. The CDR3 is made up of 14 amino acids. Unmatched junction bases numbered 3, after V lost 3 bases and J lost 3 bases. CDR3 protein: CASSARDREETQYF. As DNA, the CDR3 is TGTGCCAGCAGCGCCCGGGACAGGGAAGAGACCCAGTACTTC.

This clone came up a few times. The chain uses TRBV10-3 and TRBJ2-5; D gene ambiguous. Germline assignment: CDR1 ENHRY and CDR2 SYGVKD. The germline V and J ends were trimmed by 6 bases and 5 bases, with 10 bases remaining between them. This CDR3 has 12 residues. The CDR3 DNA reads TGTGCCATCAGCCAAGAGGTCGAGACCCAGTACTTC. It translates to CAISQEVETQYF.

This clone was counted a single time. The rearrangement joins TRBV24-1 to TRBJ1-2, with no clear D. The CDR3 consists of 13 residues. V lost 3 bases to trimming and J lost 7 bases, with 11 bases between them. CDR1 is KGHDR and CDR2 is SFDVKD in the germline V gene. The DNA for the CDR3 is TGTGCCACCAGTGATGAGTACCGGGGTGGCTACACCTTC. As protein: CATSDEYRGGYTF.

This rearrangement joins TRBV28 to TRBJ1-2; 7 nucleotides match TRBD1. J was trimmed by 8 bases and V by 1 base; bases with no gene match: 4. This CDR3 has 13 amino acids. Germline CDR1 reads MDHEN; CDR2 reads SYDVKM. CDR3 nucleotides: TGTGCCAGCAGTTTATACAGGGGAGGCGGCTACACCTTC. Amino acid sequence: CASSLYRGGGYTF.

The CDR3: CASSQELRVGGANVLTF. In DNA, the CDR3 is TGCGCCAGCAGCCAAGAATTGCGGGTGGGTGGGGCCAACGTCCTGACTTTC. The chain employs TRBV4-1 and TRBJ2-6, with D possibly TRBD2 on 5 matching bases. V was cut by 0 bases and J by 3 bases, with 12 bases left in between. CDR1 MGHRA and CDR2 YSYEKL come from the germline V gene. This CDR3 region has 17 residues.

The J gene is TRBJ1-1, the V gene TRBV5-1; 8 bases are a match to TRBD1. In germline, CDR1 is SGHRS, CDR2 YFSETQ. Trimming at V came to 5 bases and at J to 6 bases, leaving 9 bases not matched to a gene. There are 14 residues in the CDR3. This CDR3 is CASRFSSGGPEAFF. For the CDR3, the DNA is TGCGCCAGCAGATTCAGTTCAGGGGGCCCTGAAGCTTTCTTT.

The CDR3: CASSLLGETDTQYF. The CDR3 nucleotides read TGTGCCAGCAGTCTACTAGGAGAGACAGATACGCAGTATTTT. The J gene is TRBJ2-3, the V gene TRBV2; perhaps TRBD2 as D (5 bases). The V end lost 5 bases, the J end lost 3 bases, and 12 bases lay between the germline ends. The CDR3 length is 14 residues. Per germline, CDR1 SNHLY and CDR2 FYNNEI.

The chain joins TRBV23-1 to TRBJ2-7, with TRBD1 as a possible D gene (6 bases). TRBV23-1 qualifies as an ORF whose function is uncertain. The V end lost 3 bases, the J end lost 6 bases, and 21 bases lay between the germline ends. The CDR3 runs to 16 residues. The CDR3 DNA reads as TGCGCCAGCAGTCACCCTAATAACAGGGATAGGGGCGAGCAGTACTTC. It specifies CASSHPNNRDRGEQYF.

This chain uses TRBV11-3 with TRBJ2-3, with TRBD2 matching 12 bases. CDR3 length: 15 residues. Germline loops: CDR1 SGHNT, CDR2 YENEEA. V was clipped by 3 bases and J by 5 bases; unmatched bases: 3. Here the CDR3 reads CASSFLTSGGDTQYF. The CDR3 nucleotides read TGTGCCAGCAGCTTTCTGACTAGCGGGGGAGATACGCAGTATTTT. Full variable domain (missing parts from reference TRBV11-3 and TRBJ2-3): EAGVVQSPRYKIIEKKQPVAFWCNPISGHNTLYWYLQNLGQGPELLIRYENEEAVDDSQLPKDRFSAERLKGVDSTLKIQPAELGDSAVYLCASSFLTSGGDTQYFGPGTRLTVL.

J is TRBJ2-7 and V is TRBV6-5, with D possibly TRBD1 on 6 matching bases. This CDR3 is built from 14 residues. The V end lost 4 bases, the J end lost 1 base, and 11 bases lay between the germline ends. Germline lookup yields CDR1 MNHEY and CDR2 SVGAGI. In nucleotides, the CDR3 is TGTGCCAGCAGTTTCTTACAGGGTTCCTACGAGCAGTACTTC. Residues: CASSFLQGSYEQYF.

The chain employs TRBV4-1 and TRBJ1-6, with 8 bases that match TRBD1. J gave up 14 bases and V 0 bases, and 12 bases lay outside the gene matches. CDR1 MGHRA and CDR2 YSYEKL come from the germline V gene. The CDR3 contains 16 residues. CDR3 sequence: CASSQDSAGGYPSLHF. The CDR3 DNA reads as TGCGCCAGCAGCCAAGATTCTGCAGGGGGCTATCCTTCCCTCCACTTT.